The 17 T cell receptor beta chains below come from one sample, sequenced in a study of technical replicates of blood from four donors. The method was immunoSEQ multiplex PCR; TCRdb's version includes in-frame clones alone and lacks a portion of them. Among about 82,000 clones listed, 90% to 95% were seen once. Input material: T cells isolated from PBMCs. These receptor sequences come from a human donor in good health.

The genes are TRBV9 and TRBJ2-7, with D hard to call. Germline V gene data show CDR1 as SGDLS and CDR2 as YYNGEE. Trimming took off 0 bases at V and 5 bases at J, with 12 bases between the two ends. The CDR3 has 14 amino acids. The CDR3 bases are TGTGCCAGCAGCGTAGGTGCGGTGAAGAACGAGCAGTACTTC. Its protein product is CASSVGAVKNEQYF.

CDR3 in DNA: TGTGCCAGCAGCGTAGGTCGCGGAGACCCGTACAATGAGCAGTTCTTC. It codes for CASSVGRGDPYNEQFF. The rearrangement joins TRBV9 to TRBJ2-1, with D uncertain. The CDR3 consists of 16 residues. The ends were cut back, 0 bases at V and 4 bases at J, with 14 bases in the middle. Germline values: CDR1 SGDLS, CDR2 YYNGEE.

This chain uses TRBV9 with TRBJ1-1, with TRBD1 identical over 7 bases. The CDR3 length is 14 residues. Losses at the gene ends were 3 bases for V and 2 bases for J; bases not matched to a gene: 4. In germline, CDR1 is SGDLS, CDR2 YYNGEE. This chain's CDR3 is CASSETGLNTEAFF. The CDR3, as DNA: TGTGCCAGCAGCGAGACAGGGCTCAACACTGAAGCTTTCTTT.

The chain uses TRBV5-1 and TRBJ2-7; 7 nucleotides align to TRBD2. V shed 0 bases and J 0 bases; nucleotides not matched to a gene: 3. The CDR3 length is 15 residues. Germline CDR1 and CDR2: SGHRS and YFSETQ. This chain's CDR3 is CASSLVRGSSYEQYF. CDR3 coding DNA: TGCGCCAGCAGCTTGGTGCGGGGGAGCTCCTACGAGCAGTACTTC.

The genes are TRBV2 and TRBJ1-1; the D gene is possibly TRBD1 (6 bases). CDR1 and CDR2 from the germline V gene are SNHLY and FYNNEI. The CDR3 extends over 13 amino acids. The V end lost 3 bases, the J end lost 4 bases, and 9 bases lay between the germline ends. The CDR3 is CASSDRGSTEAFF. CDR3 sequence (DNA): TGTGCCAGCAGTGATAGGGGGAGCACTGAAGCTTTCTTT.

The rearrangement joins TRBV13 to TRBJ1-1; 7 bases fit TRBD1. The CDR3 runs 15 residues. Germline V gene data show CDR1 as PRHDT and CDR2 as FYEKMQ (reference sequence). J lost 4 bases, V lost 5 bases, and 10 bases had no gene match. The CDR3 sequence is CASSTETRQGTEAFF. CDR3 in DNA: TGTGCCAGCAGCACCGAGACTCGACAGGGCACTGAAGCTTTCTTT.

CDR3 bases: TGTGCCAGCAGTTTAGGGGCTAGCGGCTACAATGAGCAGTTCTTC. This translates into CASSLGASGYNEQFF. This chain connects TRBV28 to TRBJ2-1; TRBD2 matches at 7 bases. Trimming at V came to 2 bases and at J to 3 bases, leaving 4 bases not matched to a gene. The CDR3 totals 15 residues. Germline assignment: CDR1 MDHEN and CDR2 SYDVKM.

The chain has TRBV12-5 and TRBJ2-3, with D perhaps TRBD2 (6 bases). The ends were cut back, 3 bases at V and 4 bases at J, with 11 bases in the middle. The CDR3 runs 14 residues. Per germline, CDR1 LGHNT and CDR2 FRNRAP. Here the CDR3 DNA reads TGTGCTAGTGGTTTCCGAGGAGGGGCAGATACGCAGTATTTT. Its translation is CASGFRGGADTQYF. The variable domain in full, completed from reference TRBV12-5 and TRBJ2-3, reads DARVTQTPRHKVTEMGQEVTMRCQPILGHNTVFWYRQTMMQGLELLAYFRNRAPLDDSGMPKDRFSAEMPDATLATLKIQPSEPRDSAVYFCASGFRGGADTQYFGPGTRLTVL.

The genes are TRBV6-6 and TRBJ1-1, with D unclear. Trimming removed 5 bases from V and 4 bases from J, with 8 bases in between. The CDR3 sequence is 12 residues long. Germline CDR1 MNHNY, CDR2 SVGAGI (reference sequence). CDR3 sequence: CASSAQFTEAFF. Written as DNA, the CDR3 is TGTGCCAGCAGTGCACAGTTCACTGAAGCTTTCTTT.

The chain recombines TRBV14 with TRBJ1-1; the D gene is possibly TRBD1 (5 bases). The V end lost 4 bases, the J end lost 4 bases, and 19 bases lay between the germline ends. Germline V gene sequence: CDR1 SGHDN, CDR2 FVKESK. The length of the CDR3 is 16 residues. DNA for the CDR3: TGTGCCAGCAGCCCCAGTGGGGTCATTGGGGCCACTGAAGCTTTCTTT. This encodes CASSPSGVIGATEAFF. Looking up the rest from reference TRBV14 and TRBJ1-1 gives the full variable domain: EAGVTQFPSHSVIEKGQTVTLRCDPISGHDNLYWYRRVMGKEIKFLLHFVKESKQDESGMPNNRFLAERTGGTYSTLKVQPAELEDSGVYFCASSPSGVIGATEAFFGQGTRLTVV.

The V and J genes are TRBV25-1 and TRBJ1-4; the D gene is possibly TRBD1 (6 bases). The CDR3 consists of 15 residues. With 3 bases removed from V and 3 bases from J, the gap between germline ends came to 11 bases. CDR1 and CDR2 (germline): MGHDK, SYGVNS. The CDR3: CASSEAGVANEKLFF. The CDR3 region has the DNA TGTGCCAGCAGTGAGGCAGGGGTAGCTAATGAAAAACTGTTTTTT.

The CDR3 coding sequence is TGTGCCAGCAGCTTAGAATCGGGGGTGAACACTGAAGCTTTCTTT. Encoded protein: CASSLESGVNTEAFF. This chain joins TRBV11-1 and TRBJ1-1; a possible D gene is TRBD1 (5 bases). Trimming stripped 1 base from V and 0 bases from J, with 9 bases between. Germline CDR1 and CDR2: SGHAT and FQDESV (reference sequence). The CDR3 sequence is 15 residues long.

The chain combines TRBV11-3 with TRBJ2-3; 7 bases line up with TRBD2. The junction had 4 bases not matched to a gene; V was cut back by 3 bases and J by 4 bases. Germline values: CDR1 SGHNT, CDR2 YENEEA. This CDR3 contains 14 residues. The chain's CDR3 is CASSFPRESDTQYF. CDR3 nucleotide sequence: TGTGCCAGCAGCTTCCCGCGGGAGTCAGATACGCAGTATTTT.

CDR3 protein: CSVEVKDSMDYEQYF. Here the CDR3 DNA reads TGCAGCGTTGAAGTAAAAGACAGTATGGACTACGAGCAGTACTTC. The V call is TRBV29-1, the J call TRBJ2-7; the D gene is possibly TRBD1 (5 bases). The germline V gene has CDR1 SQVTM and CDR2 ANQGSEA. This CDR3 has 15 amino acids. Trimming cost V 1 base and J 3 bases, with 16 bases left between them.

J is TRBJ2-7 and V is TRBV2; 9 nucleotides line up with TRBD1. The J segment lost 6 bases and the V segment lost 11 bases, leaving 14 bases of the junction unmatched. Germline values: CDR1 SNHLY, CDR2 FYNNEI. The CDR3 is made up of 14 amino acids. The CDR3 DNA sequence: TGTGCCTTAGCTTCCTGGGACAGGGATGCCGAGCAGTACTTC. This gives the protein CALASWDRDAEQYF.

V gene TRBV6-5 combines with J gene TRBJ2-7; D gene uncertain. Between the trimmed V and J ends, which lost 0 bases and 0 bases, there was a span of 12 bases. The CDR3 length is 16 residues. Germline V gene data show CDR1 as MNHEY and CDR2 as SVGAGI. CDR3 loop: CASSYSSSASSYEQYF. CDR3 in DNA: TGTGCCAGCAGTTACTCGAGCTCCGCTAGCTCCTACGAGCAGTACTTC.

This chain links TRBV7-2 with TRBJ2-7, with 8 positions matching TRBD1. The germline gives CDR1 SGHTA, CDR2 FQGNSA. The trim removed 5 bases at V and 4 bases at J, leaving 4 bases unmatched. This CDR3 spans 13 amino acids. As DNA, the CDR3 is TGTGCCAGCAGCCTGACAGGGGAATACGAGCAGTACTTC. It codes for CASSLTGEYEQYF.